The text below deals with one T cell receptor beta chain. The antigen remains undetermined. The sample originates from a study of CD8 T cells in ankylosing spondylitis. The CDR3 spans 14 residues. V trimming: 4 bases; J trimming: 6 bases; junction bases outside the gene matches: 3. From germline, CDR1 is MNHEY and CDR2 SVGAGI. From the 5' RACE reads, TCRdb called clonotypes with MiXCR, one entry per CDR3 protein. The table lists about 330,000 distinct CDR3 sequences, 8% of them singletons. Study-level findings and limits: Previously reported in reactive arthritis synovial fluid and blood were some of the motif variants. There was a TCR beta motif, made of eight highly homologous variants, that appeared characteristic of ankylosing spondylitis blood.

This sequence was found in a male donor with ankylosing spondylitis. Sequenced material: blood, either unsorted or a sorted T cell fraction (not recorded which). The chain is built from TRBV6-5 and TRBJ1-4; 9 bases line up with TRBD1. The CDR3 region is CASSWTGEDEKLFF. In nucleotides, the CDR3 is TGTGCCAGCAGTTGGACAGGGGAAGATGAAAAACTGTTTTTT.